The 19 T cell receptor beta chains given below trace back to one sample, sequenced in a study of identical twins. TCRdb analysed the 5' RACE reads with MiXCR anew, one entry per CDR3 protein. The table has about 520,000 distinct CDR3 sequences, less than 25% seen once. Another study also made use of these data, one on T cells expressing NK-cell markers.

Sequencing was done on a sample of CD4+ T cells sorted from blood. These receptors were collected from a woman younger than 30 in good health.

This chain links TRBV5-1 with TRBJ2-7, with 9 bases lining up with TRBD1. The CDR3 runs 14 residues. Germline trimming cut 4 bases from V and 1 base from J; bases unmatched to any gene: 3. Per the germline V gene, CDR1 is SGHRS and CDR2 is YFSETQ. DNA of the CDR3: TGCGCCAGCAGCCGGGACAGGGCTTCCTACGAGCAGTACTTC. Protein product: CASSRDRASYEQYF.

The sample holds a few counts of this clonotype. The V and J genes are TRBV7-2 and TRBJ2-7; D may be TRBD2 (6 bases). Between the trimmed V and J ends, which lost 5 bases and 7 bases, there was a span of 15 bases. Germline V gene data show CDR1 as SGHTA and CDR2 as FQGNSA. The CDR3 consists of 13 residues. CDR3 residues: CASSAGLPGEQYF. The DNA for the CDR3 is TGTGCCAGCAGCGCGGGACTCCCAGGGGAGCAGTACTTC.

This clonotype has ten or more counts. J is TRBJ2-1 and V is TRBV7-2, with unresolved D. CDR1 and CDR2 (germline): SGHTA, FQGNSA. The germline V and J ends were trimmed by 5 bases and 8 bases, with 7 bases remaining between them. The CDR3 is 11 amino acids. CDR3 DNA: TGTGCCAGCAGCCCCTCCCATGAGCAGTTCTTC. This encodes CASSPSHEQFF.

The chain employs TRBV2 and TRBJ1-1; D possibly corresponds to TRBD1 (5 bases). The CDR3 is made up of 10 amino acids. Germline V gives CDR1 SNHLY, CDR2 FYNNEI. V gave up 8 bases and J gave up 11 bases, with 12 bases separating them. CDR3 nucleotide sequence: TGTGCCAGCGATGACAGCCGCGCTTTCTTT. This encodes CASDDSRAFF.

This clonotype showed up just a few times. V usage is TRBV12-3 or TRBV12-4 and J usage is TRBJ1-1; unclear D gene. The CDR3 is made up of 15 amino acids. Trimming cost V 6 bases and J 0 bases, with 14 bases left between them. In nucleotides, the CDR3 is TGTGCCAGCAGGCCCGGCGGAGCCATGAACACTGAAGCTTTCTTT. This sequence encodes CASRPGGAMNTEAFF.

The chain has TRBV12-3 or TRBV12-4 and TRBJ1-2; the D gene is possibly TRBD1 (5 bases). Trimming left V 2 bases short and J 4 bases short, with 8 bases between. This CDR3 region has 13 residues. The CDR3 here is CASSLRGIYGYTF. The CDR3 DNA follows: TGTGCCAGCAGTTTAAGGGGAATCTATGGCTACACCTTC.

The gene calls are TRBV6-5 and TRBJ2-7; no clear D gene. V lost 4 bases and J lost 0, with 10 bases in between. CDR1 and CDR2 (germline): MNHEY, SVGAGI. The CDR3 has 14 amino acids. CDR3 sequence reads: CASSSLATSYEQYF. The CDR3 DNA sequence: TGTGCCAGCAGTTCCTTGGCCACCTCCTACGAGCAGTACTTC.

This clonotype was counted many times. The J gene is TRBJ2-7, the V gene TRBV20-1, with D unresolved. CDR1 and CDR2 (germline): DFQATT, SNEGSKA (reference sequence). The CDR3 runs 13 residues. Trimming removed 5 bases from V and 0 bases from J, with 11 bases in between. The CDR3 spells CSAVSESSYEQYF. CDR3 DNA: TGCAGTGCTGTGTCGGAGAGCTCCTACGAGCAGTACTTC.

The chain recombines TRBV20-1 with TRBJ2-3; 7 nucleotides line up with TRBD2. Germline trimming cut 6 bases from V and 2 bases from J; bases unmatched to any gene: 8. The length of the CDR3 is 14 residues. The V gene's germline CDR1 is DFQATT and CDR2 SNEGSKA (reference sequence). The CDR3 nucleotides are TGCAGTGCCCCGGGACTACACCACACAGATACGCAGTATTTT. Its protein product is CSAPGLHHTDTQYF.

This clonotype was detected a few times. The chain carries TRBV29-1 and TRBJ2-3, with a tentative D call TRBD1 (6 bases). CDR3 length: 14 residues. CDR1 and CDR2 (germline): SQVTM, ANQGSEA. The germline V and J ends were trimmed by 6 bases and 2 bases, with 15 bases remaining between them. The CDR3 DNA sequence: TGCAGCGTCGCCGGACAGCTACTCACAGATACGCAGTATTTT. It translates to CSVAGQLLTDTQYF.

This clonotype has just a few counts. The chain links TRBV6-2 or TRBV6-3 to TRBJ2-3; no clear D gene. Germline V gives CDR1 MNHEY, CDR2 SVGEGT. V lost 2 bases and J lost 2, with 8 bases in between. This CDR3 has 14 residues. The DNA of the CDR3 is TGTGCCAGCAGTTACGGCAGAGACACAGATACGCAGTATTTT. Its translation: CASSYGRDTDTQYF.

This clonotype was seen many times. The gene calls are TRBV4-2 and TRBJ2-7; 8 bases agree with TRBD2. The CDR3 has 17 amino acids. Germline-derived CDR1 and CDR2 are LGHNA and YNFKEQ. Trimming took 4 bases from V and 0 from J; bases not matched to a gene: 11. CDR3: CASSLRGYREGSYEQYF. The CDR3 bases are TGTGCCAGCAGCCTCCGGGGCTACCGGGAGGGCTCCTACGAGCAGTACTTC.

The V gene is TRBV20-1, the J gene TRBJ2-7; weak D call: TRBD2 (7 bases). This CDR3 has 14 amino acids. Germline V gene sequence: CDR1 DFQATT, CDR2 SNEGSKA (reference sequence). The V end was cut by 6 bases, the J end by 2 bases, with 17 bases between. CDR3: CSARGGRYTYEQYF. CDR3 coding DNA: TGCAGTGCAAGGGGGGGGCGATATACCTACGAGCAGTACTTC.

In its sample, this clonotype was seen many times. The CDR3 sequence is CASSQEIGGSSYEQYF. CDR3 DNA: TGTGCCAGCAGCCAAGAAATCGGGGGGAGCTCCTACGAGCAGTACTTC. The rearrangement links TRBV4-2 to TRBJ2-7, with 7 bases fitting TRBD2. The CDR3 has 16 residues. The germline gives CDR1 LGHNA, CDR2 YNFKEQ. V shed 0 bases and J 0 bases; nucleotides not matched to a gene: 5.

This clonotype was seen a few times. This chain links TRBV19 with TRBJ2-1, with D perhaps matching TRBD2 (6 bases). The CDR3 runs to 14 residues. Deletions cut 5 bases from V and 2 bases from J, with 10 bases between. Germline V lookup: CDR1 LNHDA, CDR2 SQIVND (reference sequence). CDR3: CASSASVPYNEQFF. In nucleotides, the CDR3 is TGTGCCAGTAGTGCTAGCGTCCCCTACAATGAGCAGTTCTTC.

The table lists this clonotype with a few counts. The chain couples TRBV20-1 to TRBJ1-2; D is unresolved. Germline CDR1 and CDR2: DFQATT and SNEGSKA (reference sequence). This CDR3 is 14 amino acids long. With 1 base removed from V and 0 bases from J, the gap between germline ends came to 9 bases. CDR3 nucleotides: TGCAGTGCTAGAGGACTTACAGCTAACTATGGCTACACCTTC. It encodes CSARGLTANYGYTF.

The CDR3 DNA follows: TGTGCTCGGGGGGCGAGCCCGGAGACCCAGTACTTC. Encoded protein: CARGASPETQYF. The chain recombines TRBV30 with TRBJ2-5; tentatively, D is TRBD2 (7 bases). There are 12 residues in the CDR3. CDR1 is GTSNPN and CDR2 is SVGIG in the germline V gene (reference sequence).

The J gene is TRBJ1-2, the V gene TRBV7-2; tentative D call: TRBD1 (5 bases). Germline assignment: CDR1 SGHTA and CDR2 FQGNSA. V shed 1 base and J shed 8 bases, with 17 bases lying between them. There are 15 residues in the CDR3. The CDR3 nucleotides are TGTGCCAGCAGCTTAGGAGTCCCCATCGGGGGGGGCTACACCTTC. Translation gives CASSLGVPIGGGYTF.

The rearrangement uses TRBV2 and TRBJ1-4; D uncertain. The germline CDR1 and CDR2 sequences are SNHLY and FYNNEI. With 5 bases removed from V and 5 bases from J, the gap between germline ends came to 12 bases. This CDR3 contains 14 residues. The CDR3 here is CASSRERSNEKLFF. CDR3 nucleotide sequence: TGTGCCAGCAGTCGAGAGCGGTCAAATGAAAAACTGTTTTTT.